This paragraph reports one T cell receptor beta chain. This receptor's antigen is unknown. Per-nucleotide qualities are absent, and no much larger clonotype sits a single base away. Library method: the immunoSEQ multiplex PCR assay. In TCRdb, the immuneACCESS table is reduced to in-frame sequences with V and J assigned. These tables do not hold every clone; where another copy was compared, an unresolved V gene accounts for under half, and the others remain unexplained. Counted in this sample were around 44,000 clones; approximately 80% of them appeared once. The ten largest clones take up about 2.7% of the sample. This entry is derived from a study of radiotherapy plus CTLA-4 blockade in lung cancer (dated by TCRdb to 2017 to 2018). In the study overall: Among the enrolled patients, approximately 18% had an objective response, and roughly 30% reached disease control. Study-level results and caveats: After treatment with radiotherapy and ipilimumab, TCR clones that originated in tumors expanded in peripheral blood. Early dynamic changes in blood T cell clones, together with increased serum interferon-beta after radiation, were reported as the strongest predictors of response.

Focal radiation therapy combined with CTLA-4 blockade (ipilimumab) was tested in patients with chemo-refractory metastatic non-small-cell lung cancer. The CDR3 numbers 14 residues from cysteine through phenylalanine. Of the read, only the CDR3 DNA is kept; its 42 bases are in frame from base 1. Trimming costs V 1 base and J 6 bases, and their ends lie 9 bases apart. CDR1 SGHTA and CDR2 FQGNSA are derived from the germline V gene. The rearrangement combines TRBV7-2 with TRBJ2-2; the D gene cannot be named for sure. The sample in question was peripheral blood, obtained from a patient treated with radiotherapy plus ipilimumab. This TCR was sampled from a human donor with non-small cell lung cancer whose response to radiotherapy plus ipilimumab could not be evaluated. The CDR3 reads CASSLVPSPGELFF. The sequenced DNA: TGTGCCAGCAGCTTAGTCCCCTCCCCCGGGGAGCTGTTTTTT.